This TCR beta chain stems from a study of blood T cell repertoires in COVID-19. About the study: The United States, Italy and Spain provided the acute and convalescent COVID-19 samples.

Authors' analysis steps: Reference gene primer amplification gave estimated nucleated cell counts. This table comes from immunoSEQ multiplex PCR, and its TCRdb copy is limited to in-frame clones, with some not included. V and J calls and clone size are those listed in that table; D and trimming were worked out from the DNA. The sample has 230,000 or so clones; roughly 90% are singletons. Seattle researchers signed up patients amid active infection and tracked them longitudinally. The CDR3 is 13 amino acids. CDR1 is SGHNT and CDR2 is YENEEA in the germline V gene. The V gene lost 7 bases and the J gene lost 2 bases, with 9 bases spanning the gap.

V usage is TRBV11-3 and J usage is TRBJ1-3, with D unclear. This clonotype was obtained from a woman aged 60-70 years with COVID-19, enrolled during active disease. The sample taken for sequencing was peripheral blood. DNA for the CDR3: TGTGCCAGCAAGTCAGGAACTGGAAACACCATATATTTT. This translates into CASKSGTGNTIYF.